The 16 T cell receptor beta chains below come from one sample, sequenced in a study of chemoradiotherapy in HPV16-positive cancers. This table comes from immunoSEQ multiplex PCR, and its TCRdb copy is limited to in-frame clones, with some not included. The sample contains about 39,000 clones, around 76% of which appear only once. Source: blood, taken from a patient who underwent chemoradiotherapy. These receptors were collected from a human donor with HPV-associated anogenital cancer.

This clone has only one observation. Within the sample, other DNA sequences also encode this same CDR3. The chain has TRBV19 and TRBJ1-6; TRBD1 agrees at 7 bases. Germline CDR1 and CDR2: LNHDA and SQIVND (reference sequence). Losses at the gene ends were 6 bases for V and 8 bases for J; bases not matched to a gene: 1. CDR3 length: 12 residues. CDR3 region: CASSGQDSPLHF. DNA for the CDR3: TGTGCCAGTAGCGGACAGGATTCACCCCTCCACTTT.

The V gene is TRBV4-3, the J gene TRBJ2-3, with 7 bases that match TRBD2. V trimming: 6 bases; J trimming: 0 bases; junction bases outside the gene matches: 6. The CDR3 consists of 15 residues. Germline CDR1 is LGHNA and CDR2 is YSLEER. The CDR3 DNA is TGCGCCAGCAGTCTCGGGGGGTCTAGCACAGATACGCAGTATTTT. Residues: CASSLGGSSTDTQYF.

This chain uses TRBV4-1 with TRBJ1-2; D uncertain. CDR1 is MGHRA, CDR2 YSYEKL, per germline. Trimming removed 0 bases from V and 8 bases from J, with 13 bases in between. CDR3 length: 14 residues. CDR3 loop: CASSQDRGGEGYTF. Written as DNA, the CDR3 is TGCGCCAGCAGCCAAGATCGGGGAGGAGAGGGCTACACCTTC.

The gene calls are TRBV5-1 and TRBJ1-1; a weak D match, TRBD1 (6 bases). V was pared by 0 bases and J by 5 bases, with 14 bases between. The germline V gene encodes CDR1 SGHRS and CDR2 YFSETQ. The CDR3 loop spans 15 amino acids. In DNA form, the CDR3 reads TGCGCCAGCAGCTTGGAGATAGGGGGGCAGACTGAAGCTTTCTTT. Amino acids: CASSLEIGGQTEAFF.

The rearrangement joins TRBV5-6 to TRBJ2-7; a weak D match, TRBD1 (6 bases). The CDR3 totals 15 residues. From germline, CDR1 is SGHDT and CDR2 YYEEEE. The V end lost 4 bases, the J end lost 4 bases, and 18 bases lay between the germline ends. CDR3 amino acids: CASSPEGQTAYEQYF. The DNA for the CDR3 is TGTGCCAGCAGCCCGGAAGGACAGACGGCTTACGAGCAGTACTTC.

The chain joins TRBV2 to TRBJ1-2, with TRBD1 matching 11 bases. V was clipped by 7 bases and J by 4 bases; unmatched bases: 5. The CDR3 is 14 amino acids. Germline assignment: CDR1 SNHLY and CDR2 FYNNEI. CDR3 coding DNA: TGTGCCAGCACCGGACAGGGGGCAACCTATGGCTACACCTTC. Amino acid sequence: CASTGQGATYGYTF.

CDR3 loop: CASSRSGGASNEQFF. The DNA for the CDR3 is TGTGCCAGCAGCCGTAGCGGGGGGGCCTCCAATGAGCAGTTCTTC. The genes are TRBV11-3 and TRBJ2-1; TRBD2 aligns across 11 bases. The CDR3 totals 15 residues. From germline, CDR1 is SGHNT and CDR2 YENEEA. V trimming: 5 bases; J trimming: 6 bases; junction bases outside the gene matches: 6.

The chain has TRBV4-3 and TRBJ2-1; D not certain. The germline CDR1 and CDR2 sequences are LGHNA and YSLEER. V was clipped by 1 base and J by 3 bases, with 7 bases between them. The CDR3 loop spans 14 amino acids. As DNA, the CDR3 is TGCGCCAGCAGCCAAGCCGGCAGCTACAATGAGCAGTTCTTC. It translates to CASSQAGSYNEQFF.

The V and J genes are TRBV2 and TRBJ2-5; possible D gene TRBD2, 5 bases. CDR1 is SNHLY, CDR2 FYNNEI, per germline. The CDR3 is 13 amino acids. Deletions cut 2 bases from V and 11 bases from J, with 15 bases between. The CDR3 sequence: CASSETGEGRQYF. In DNA form, the CDR3 reads TGTGCCAGCAGTGAAACGGGTGAGGGCAGACAGTACTTC.

This rearrangement joins TRBV9 to TRBJ1-1, with TRBD1 matching over 9 bases. Germline CDR1 and CDR2: SGDLS and YYNGEE. This CDR3 is 15 amino acids long. V was clipped by 3 bases and J by 6 bases; unmatched bases: 9. CDR3: CASSASGRTGAEAFF. Written as DNA, the CDR3 is TGTGCCAGCAGCGCGTCAGGGAGGACAGGGGCTGAAGCTTTCTTT.

This clone came up a few times. The rearrangement joins TRBV27 to TRBJ1-6, with D perhaps matching TRBD1 (5 bases). Trimming removed 8 bases from V and 7 bases from J, with 15 bases in between. CDR3 length: 14 residues. Germline CDR1 reads MNHEY; CDR2 reads SMNVEV (reference sequence). The CDR3 is CASRTRGDNSPLHF. DNA of the CDR3: TGTGCCAGCCGAACCCGGGGGGACAATTCACCCCTCCACTTT.

This clone was found once. The V gene is TRBV19, the J gene TRBJ1-2; 8 bases line up with TRBD1. Germline-derived CDR1 and CDR2 are LNHDA and SQIVND (reference sequence). The CDR3 is 13 residues long. J was trimmed by 6 bases and V by 11 bases; bases with no gene match: 11. The CDR3 DNA is TGTGCCGCCAAGACAGGGGTCCGGGATGGCTACACCTTC. The encoded protein is CAAKTGVRDGYTF.

This clone occurred a few times. V usage is TRBV5-4 and J usage is TRBJ1-2; possible D gene TRBD1, 5 bases. Trimming shortened V by 2 bases and J by 5 bases, and 13 bases separated the two germline ends. Germline V gene data show CDR1 as SGHNT and CDR2 as YYREEE (reference sequence). CDR3 length equals 14 residues. CDR3 amino acids: CASSLTWGRYGYTF. CDR3 DNA: TGTGCCAGCAGCTTAACCTGGGGGAGGTATGGCTACACCTTC.

This clone was seen only a few times. The chain employs TRBV2 and TRBJ2-1; D may be TRBD1 (5 bases). Germline-derived CDR1 and CDR2 are SNHLY and FYNNEI. CDR3 length: 13 residues. The germline V and J ends were trimmed by 3 bases and 7 bases, with 10 bases remaining between them. The CDR3, as DNA: TGTGCCAGCAGTGACCAGGGTGTTAATGAGCAGTTCTTC. Encoded protein: CASSDQGVNEQFF. Supplemented by reference TRBV2 and TRBJ2-1, the full variable domain reads EPEVTQTPSHQVTQMGQEVILRCVPISNHLYFYWYRQILGQKVEFLVSFYNNEISEKSEIFDDQFSVERPDGSNFTLKIRSTKLEDSAMYFCASSDQGVNEQFFGPGTRLTVL.

This chain joins TRBV7-9 and TRBJ2-5, with D maybe TRBD2 (6 bases). The CDR3 is 14 residues long. The germline V gene encodes CDR1 SEHNR and CDR2 FQNEAQ (reference sequence). The V end lost 4 bases, the J end lost 2 bases, and 11 bases lay between the germline ends. CDR3 DNA: TGTGCCAGCAGCTCTGGGGGGAGTCAAGAGACCCAGTACTTC. Protein: CASSSGGSQETQYF.

The chain combines TRBV11-2 with TRBJ2-3; D is unclear. V was pared by 5 bases and J by 5 bases, with 11 bases between. Germline lookup yields CDR1 SGHAT and CDR2 FQNNGV. The CDR3 has 13 amino acids. The CDR3 spells CASSPLVGDTQYF. CDR3 nucleotides: TGTGCCAGCAGCCCCTTAGTAGGAGATACGCAGTATTTT.